This record concerns one TCR beta chain sequence. The antigen is not known. The sample comes from a study of OX40 agonist ivuxolimab in advanced cancers. Across the study: Patients received ivuxolimab, an intravenous treatment, every 2 weeks at 0.01 to 10 mg/kg. There were three patients with partial responses, one having hepatocellular carcinoma and two cutaneous melanoma. Every patient in dose escalation had hepatocellular carcinoma, melanoma, renal cell or head and neck cancer.

The CDR3 runs 15 residues. The germline V gene has CDR1 LNHDA and CDR2 SQIVND (reference sequence). V lost 3 bases and J lost 1, with 12 bases in between. Whole-study findings and limits: Expanded clones were, on average, more numerous among CD8+ T cells than CD4+.

TCRdb's copy holds only in-frame clones and misses some; the assay was immunoSEQ multiplex PCR. The sample carries about 80,000 clones, around 94% recorded once. V is TRBV19 and J is TRBJ1-1; D may be TRBD1 (5 bases). Material: CD4+ or CD8+ T cells sorted from blood, obtained in a trial of the OX40 agonist ivuxolimab. The receptor was derived from an adult with an advanced solid tumor such as melanoma, head and neck, liver or kidney cancer. CDR3 in DNA: TGTGCCAGTAGTATCCTCAGGGTTGGGAACACTGAAGCTTTCTTT. This gives the protein CASSILRVGNTEAFF.